This entry is about one T cell receptor (beta chain). What it recognizes is unknown. From germline, CDR1 is MNHNS and CDR2 SASEGT. J lost 2 bases, V lost 10 bases, and 11 bases had no gene match. The CDR3 has 15 amino acids. This sample stems from a study of radiotherapy plus CTLA-4 blockade in lung cancer. Background on the study: Objective response was observed in about 19% of patients, and disease control in approximately 33%. General study results and limits: Reports state that early shifts in blood T cell clones, with interferon-beta, best predicted response.

Focal radiation and CTLA-4 blockade (ipilimumab) were tested in chemo-refractory metastatic non-small-cell lung cancer patients. TCRdb's table, derived via immunoSEQ multiplex PCR, lists solely in-frame clones and lacks some. The sample shows fewer than 35,000 clones, under 85% of them seen only once. The receptor was isolated from a human donor with non-small cell lung cancer that progressed on radiotherapy plus ipilimumab. Sequencing used peripheral blood, obtained from a patient treated with radiotherapy plus ipilimumab. V usage is TRBV6-1 and J usage is TRBJ1-1, with TRBD1 matching over 9 bases. The CDR3 reads CATRNSGQGNTEAFF. The CDR3 nucleotides read TGTGCCACCCGAAACTCGGGACAGGGCAACACTGAAGCTTTCTTT.